This TCR beta chain was identified during a study of T cell responses to AZD1222 COVID-19 vaccine. Study-wide background: Pooling covered second doses at about 4 or about 12 weeks.

This table comes from immunoSEQ multiplex PCR, and its TCRdb copy is limited to in-frame clones, with some not included. The table has about 140,000 clones, about 90% seen once. Study results and caveats: Reports say nearly half of spike-specific TCRs go after unmutated variant regions. The study found Spike-specific TCR breadth and depth rose after two AZD1222 doses. Samples come after the peak T cell response, not at day 14.

V lost 8 bases and J lost 2; bases outside the gene matches: 11. The germline V gene has CDR1 MDHEN and CDR2 SYDVKM. This CDR3 comprises 16 residues. Note on this clone: Its antigen is as yet unknown.

The sequence was obtained from an adult in good health. The chain is built from TRBV28 and TRBJ2-3, with 9 bases lining up with TRBD1. Sequencing was performed on peripheral blood, taken on day 0 of AZD1222 vaccination. CDR3 bases: TGTGCCAGCCGGACAGGGGAACGCGTAGCCACAGATACGCAGTATTTT. Amino acid sequence: CASRTGERVATDTQYF.